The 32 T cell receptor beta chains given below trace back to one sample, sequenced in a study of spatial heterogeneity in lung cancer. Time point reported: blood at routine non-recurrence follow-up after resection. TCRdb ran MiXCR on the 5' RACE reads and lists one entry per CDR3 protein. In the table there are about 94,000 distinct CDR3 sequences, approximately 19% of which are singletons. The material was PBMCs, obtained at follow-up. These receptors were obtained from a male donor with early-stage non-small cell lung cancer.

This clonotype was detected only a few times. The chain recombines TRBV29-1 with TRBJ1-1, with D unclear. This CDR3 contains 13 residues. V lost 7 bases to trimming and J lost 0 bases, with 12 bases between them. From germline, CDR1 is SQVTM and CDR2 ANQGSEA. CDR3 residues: CSAGERVNTEAFF. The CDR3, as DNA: TGCAGCGCCGGGGAGAGGGTGAACACTGAAGCTTTCTTT. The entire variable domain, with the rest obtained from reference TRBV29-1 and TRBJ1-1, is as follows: SAVISQKPSRDICQRGTSLTIQCQVDSQVTMMFWYRQQPGQSLTLIATANQGSEATYESGFVIDKFPISRPNLTFSTLTVSNMSPEDSSIYLCSAGERVNTEAFFGQGTRLTVV.

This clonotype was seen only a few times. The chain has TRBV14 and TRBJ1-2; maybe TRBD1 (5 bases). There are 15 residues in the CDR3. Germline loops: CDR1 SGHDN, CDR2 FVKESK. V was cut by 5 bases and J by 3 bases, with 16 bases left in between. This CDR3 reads CASSSTPPGHYGYTF. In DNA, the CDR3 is TGTGCCAGCAGCTCCACACCACCGGGGCACTATGGCTACACCTTC.

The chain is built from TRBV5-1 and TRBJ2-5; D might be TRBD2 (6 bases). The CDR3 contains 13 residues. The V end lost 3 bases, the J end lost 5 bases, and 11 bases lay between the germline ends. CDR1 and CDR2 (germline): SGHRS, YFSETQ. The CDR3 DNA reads TGCGCCAGCAGCTCCGGGAGTTTCGAGACCCAGTACTTC. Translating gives CASSSGSFETQYF.

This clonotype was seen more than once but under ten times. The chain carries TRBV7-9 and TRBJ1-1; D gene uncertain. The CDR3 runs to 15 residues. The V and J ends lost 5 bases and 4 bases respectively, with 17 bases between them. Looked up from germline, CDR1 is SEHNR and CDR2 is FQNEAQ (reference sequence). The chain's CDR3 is CASSPAGLAGTEAFF. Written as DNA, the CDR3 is TGTGCCAGCAGCCCGGCTGGACTAGCGGGCACTGAAGCTTTCTTT. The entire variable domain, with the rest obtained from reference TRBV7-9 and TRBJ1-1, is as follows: DTGVSQNPRHKITKRGQNVTFRCDPISEHNRLYWYRQTLGQGPEFLTYFQNEAQLEKSRLLSDRFSAERPKGSFSTLEIQRTEQGDSAMYLCASSPAGLAGTEAFFGQGTRLTVV.

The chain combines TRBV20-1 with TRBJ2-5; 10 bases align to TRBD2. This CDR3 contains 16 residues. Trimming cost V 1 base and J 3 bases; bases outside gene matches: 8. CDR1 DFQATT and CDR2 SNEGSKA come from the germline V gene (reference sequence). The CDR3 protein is CSARGTSGNVEETQYF. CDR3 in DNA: TGCAGTGCTAGAGGTACTAGCGGGAATGTGGAAGAGACCCAGTACTTC.

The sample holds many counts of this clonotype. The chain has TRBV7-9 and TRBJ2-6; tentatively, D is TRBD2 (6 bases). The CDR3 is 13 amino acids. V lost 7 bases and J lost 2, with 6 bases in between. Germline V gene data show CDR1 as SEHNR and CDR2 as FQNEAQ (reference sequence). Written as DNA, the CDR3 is TGTGCCAGCACGGGGGCTGGGGCCAACGTCCTGACTTTC. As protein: CASTGAGANVLTF. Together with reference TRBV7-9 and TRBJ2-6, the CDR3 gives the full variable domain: DTGVSQNPRHKITKRGQNVTFRCDPISEHNRLYWYRQTLGQGPEFLTYFQNEAQLEKSRLLSDRFSAERPKGSFSTLEIQRTEQGDSAMYLCASTGAGANVLTFGAGSRLTVL.

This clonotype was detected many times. The CDR3 here is CASSFLTATNTGELFF. CDR3 nucleotide sequence: TGTGCCAGCAGCTTTCTGACAGCCACGAACACCGGGGAGCTGTTTTTT. The rearrangement uses TRBV5-6 and TRBJ2-2, with D perhaps TRBD1 (5 bases). CDR1 is SGHDT and CDR2 is YYEEEE in the germline V gene. The CDR3 spans 16 residues. The ends were cut back, 2 bases at V and 0 bases at J, with 11 bases in the middle.

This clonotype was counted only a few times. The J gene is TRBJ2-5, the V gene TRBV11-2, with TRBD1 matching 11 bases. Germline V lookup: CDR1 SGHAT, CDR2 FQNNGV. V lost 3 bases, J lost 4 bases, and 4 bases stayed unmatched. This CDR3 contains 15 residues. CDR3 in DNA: TGTGCCAGCAGCTTTGGGACAGGGGGGTTAGAGACCCAGTACTTC. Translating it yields CASSFGTGGLETQYF. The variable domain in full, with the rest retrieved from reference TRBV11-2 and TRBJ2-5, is EAGVAQSPRYKIIEKRQSVAFWCNPISGHATLYWYQQILGQGPKLLIQFQNNGVVDDSQLPKDRFSAERLKGVDSTLKIQPAKLEDSAVYLCASSFGTGGLETQYFGPGTRLLVL.

The CDR3 DNA follows: TGCAGTGCTAGAGATCGAGGAGGGGGAGCTAACTATGGCTACACCTTC. It encodes CSARDRGGGANYGYTF. The rearrangement joins TRBV20-1 to TRBJ1-2, with TRBD1 as a possible D gene (6 bases). This CDR3 has 16 amino acids. Germline lookup yields CDR1 DFQATT and CDR2 SNEGSKA (reference sequence). Trimming pared 0 bases from V and 0 bases from J, leaving 14 bases between.

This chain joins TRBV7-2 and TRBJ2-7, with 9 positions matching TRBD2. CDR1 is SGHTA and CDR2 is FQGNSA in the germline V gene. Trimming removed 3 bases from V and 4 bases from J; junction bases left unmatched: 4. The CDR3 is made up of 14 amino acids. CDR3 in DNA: TGTGCCAGCAGCTTGCTAGCGGGAAAGTACGAGCAGTACTTC. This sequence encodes CASSLLAGKYEQYF. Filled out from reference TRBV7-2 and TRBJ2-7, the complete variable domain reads GAGVSQSPSNKVTEKGKDVELRCDPISGHTALYWYRQSLGQGLEFLIYFQGNSAPDKSGLPSDRFSAERTGGSVSTLTIQRTQQEDSAVYLCASSLLAGKYEQYFGPGTRLTVT.

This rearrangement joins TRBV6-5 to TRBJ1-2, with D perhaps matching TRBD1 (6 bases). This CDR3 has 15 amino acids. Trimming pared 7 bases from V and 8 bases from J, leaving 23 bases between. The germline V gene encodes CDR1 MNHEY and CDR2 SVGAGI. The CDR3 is CASNDAGGPTAGYTF. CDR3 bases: TGTGCCAGCAATGACGCCGGGGGGCCGACAGCGGGCTACACCTTC.

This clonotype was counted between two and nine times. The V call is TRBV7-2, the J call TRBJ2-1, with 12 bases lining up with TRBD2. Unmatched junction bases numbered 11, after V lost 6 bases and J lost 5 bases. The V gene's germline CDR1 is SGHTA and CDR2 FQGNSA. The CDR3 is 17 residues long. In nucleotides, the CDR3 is TGTGCCAGCAGATCCCGACTAGCGGGAGTAAACCACAATGAGCAGTTCTTC. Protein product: CASRSRLAGVNHNEQFF.

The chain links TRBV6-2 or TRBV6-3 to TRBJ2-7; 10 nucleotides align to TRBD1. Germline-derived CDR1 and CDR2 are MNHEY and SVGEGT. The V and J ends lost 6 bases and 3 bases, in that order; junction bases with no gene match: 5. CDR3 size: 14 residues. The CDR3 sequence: CASSRDRGLYEQYV. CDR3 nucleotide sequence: TGTGCCAGCAGCCGGGACAGGGGACTCTACGAGCAGTACGTC.

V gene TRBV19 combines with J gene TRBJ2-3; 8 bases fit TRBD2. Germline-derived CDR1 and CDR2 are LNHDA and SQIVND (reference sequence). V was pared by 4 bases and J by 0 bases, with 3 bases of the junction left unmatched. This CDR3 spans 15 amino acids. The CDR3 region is CASSTPGGSTDTQYF. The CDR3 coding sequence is TGTGCCAGTAGTACTCCGGGAGGGAGCACAGATACGCAGTATTTT.

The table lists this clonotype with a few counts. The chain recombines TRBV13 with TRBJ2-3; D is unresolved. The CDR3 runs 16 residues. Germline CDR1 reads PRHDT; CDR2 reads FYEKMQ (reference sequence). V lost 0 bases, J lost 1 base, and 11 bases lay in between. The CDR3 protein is CASSLGRNLGTDTQYF. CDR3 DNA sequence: TGTGCCAGCAGCTTAGGACGGAACTTGGGCACAGATACGCAGTATTTT.

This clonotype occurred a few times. CDR3: CASSLGRGQSEKLFF. The CDR3 DNA follows: TGCGCCAGCAGCTTGGGTCGGGGGCAGAGTGAAAAACTGTTTTTT. This chain joins TRBV5-1 and TRBJ1-4, with D maybe TRBD1 (6 bases). This CDR3 is built from 15 residues. Trimming cost V 0 bases and J 7 bases, with 13 bases left between them. CDR1 is SGHRS, CDR2 YFSETQ, per germline.

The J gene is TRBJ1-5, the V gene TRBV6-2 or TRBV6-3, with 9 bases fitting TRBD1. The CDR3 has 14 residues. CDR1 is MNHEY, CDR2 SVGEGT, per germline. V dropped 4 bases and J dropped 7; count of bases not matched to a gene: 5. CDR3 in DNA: TGTGCCAGCAGTTGGGGACAGGGTCTCCAGCCCCAGCATTTT. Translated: CASSWGQGLQPQHF.

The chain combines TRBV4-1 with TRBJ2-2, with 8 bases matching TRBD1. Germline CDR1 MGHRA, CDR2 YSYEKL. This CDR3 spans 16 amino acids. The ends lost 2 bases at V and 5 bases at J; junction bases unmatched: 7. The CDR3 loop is CASSQFGQGRTGELFF. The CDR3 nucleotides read TGCGCCAGCAGCCAATTCGGACAGGGCAGAACCGGGGAGCTGTTTTTT.

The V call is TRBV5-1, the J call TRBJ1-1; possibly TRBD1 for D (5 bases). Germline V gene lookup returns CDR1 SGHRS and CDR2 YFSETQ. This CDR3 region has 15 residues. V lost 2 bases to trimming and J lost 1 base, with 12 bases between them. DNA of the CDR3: TGCGCCAGCAGCTTCGGAAGGCAGGGGAACACTGAAGCTTTCTTT. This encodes CASSFGRQGNTEAFF. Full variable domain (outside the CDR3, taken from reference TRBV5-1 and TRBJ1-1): KAGVTQTPRYLIKTRGQQVTLSCSPISGHRSVSWYQQTPGQGLQFLFEYFSETQRNKGNFPGRFSGRQFSNSRSEMNVSTLELGDSALYLCASSFGRQGNTEAFFGQGTRLTVV.

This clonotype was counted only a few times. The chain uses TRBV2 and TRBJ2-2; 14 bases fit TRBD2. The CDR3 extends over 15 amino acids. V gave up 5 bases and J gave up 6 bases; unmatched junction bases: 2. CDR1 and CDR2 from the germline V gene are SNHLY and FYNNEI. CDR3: CASSRTSGRSGELFF. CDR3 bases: TGTGCCAGCAGTCGGACTAGCGGGAGGTCCGGGGAGCTGTTTTTT.

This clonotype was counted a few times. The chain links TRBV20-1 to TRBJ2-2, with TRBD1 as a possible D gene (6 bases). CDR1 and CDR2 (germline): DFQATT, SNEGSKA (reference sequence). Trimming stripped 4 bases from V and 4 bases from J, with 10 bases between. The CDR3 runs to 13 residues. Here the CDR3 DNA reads TGCAGTGCTACACAGGGAACCACCGGGGAGCTGTTTTTT. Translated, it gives CSATQGTTGELFF.

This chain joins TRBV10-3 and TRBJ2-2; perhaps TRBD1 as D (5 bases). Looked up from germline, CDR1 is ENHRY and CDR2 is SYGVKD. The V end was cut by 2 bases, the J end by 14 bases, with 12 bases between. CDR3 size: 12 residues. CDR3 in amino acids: CAISETLQGLFF. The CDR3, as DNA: TGTGCCATCAGTGAGACCCTTCAGGGCCTGTTTTTT.

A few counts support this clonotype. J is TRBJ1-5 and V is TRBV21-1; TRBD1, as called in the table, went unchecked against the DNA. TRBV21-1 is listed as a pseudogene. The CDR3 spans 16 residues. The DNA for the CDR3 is TGTGCCAGCAGCAAATTAACAGGTTTTAGCAATCAGCCCCAGCATTTT. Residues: CASSKLTGFSNQPQHF.

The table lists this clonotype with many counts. In DNA form, the CDR3 reads TGTGCCAGCAGCTTAGAGGCAGGGGTGAAGACCCAGTACTTC. It is translated as CASSLEAGVKTQYF. This chain connects TRBV7-2 to TRBJ2-5; the D gene is possibly TRBD1 (6 bases). CDR3 length equals 14 residues. Trimming pared 1 base from V and 6 bases from J, leaving 12 bases between. The V gene's germline CDR1 is SGHTA and CDR2 FQGNSA.

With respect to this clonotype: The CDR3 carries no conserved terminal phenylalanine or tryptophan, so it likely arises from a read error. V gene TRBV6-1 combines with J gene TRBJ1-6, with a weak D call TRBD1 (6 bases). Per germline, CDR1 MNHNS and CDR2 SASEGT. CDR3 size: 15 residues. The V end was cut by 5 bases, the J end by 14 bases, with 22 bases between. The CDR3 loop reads CASSQGGGFPLTLHS. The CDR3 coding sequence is TGTGCCAGCAGTCAAGGGGGAGGGTTTCCCCTTACCCTCCACTCT.

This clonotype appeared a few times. CDR3 amino acids: CATSDSQETQYF. The CDR3 bases are TGTGCCACCAGTGACAGCCAAGAGACCCAGTACTTC. This chain links TRBV24-1 with TRBJ2-5; D is undetermined. The V and J ends lost 4 bases and 1 base respectively, with 3 bases between them. This CDR3 contains 12 residues. Looked up from germline, CDR1 is KGHDR and CDR2 is SFDVKD.

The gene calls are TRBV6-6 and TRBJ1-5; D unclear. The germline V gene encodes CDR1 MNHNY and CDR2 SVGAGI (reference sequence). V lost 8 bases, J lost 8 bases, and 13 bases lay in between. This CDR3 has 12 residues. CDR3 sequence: CASRRISEPQHF. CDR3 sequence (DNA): TGTGCCAGCCGACGGATTTCAGAGCCCCAGCATTTT.

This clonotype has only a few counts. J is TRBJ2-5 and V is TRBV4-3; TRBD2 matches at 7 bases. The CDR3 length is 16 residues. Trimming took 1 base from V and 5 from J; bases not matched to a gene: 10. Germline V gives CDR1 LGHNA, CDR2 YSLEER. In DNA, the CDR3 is TGCGCCAGCAGCCAAGGTTCGACTAGCAGGGAGGAGACCCAGTACTTC. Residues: CASSQGSTSREETQYF.

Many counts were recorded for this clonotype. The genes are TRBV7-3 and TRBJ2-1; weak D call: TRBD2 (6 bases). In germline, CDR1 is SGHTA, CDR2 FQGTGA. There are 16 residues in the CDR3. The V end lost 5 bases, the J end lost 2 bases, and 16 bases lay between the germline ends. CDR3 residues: CASSPQVLATYNEQFF. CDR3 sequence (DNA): TGTGCCAGCAGCCCGCAGGTGCTAGCGACCTACAATGAGCAGTTCTTC.

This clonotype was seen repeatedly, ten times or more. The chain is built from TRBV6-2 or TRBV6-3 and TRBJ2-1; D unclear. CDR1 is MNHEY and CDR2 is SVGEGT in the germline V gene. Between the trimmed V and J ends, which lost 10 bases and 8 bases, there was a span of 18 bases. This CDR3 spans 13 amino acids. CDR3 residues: CATGWNALDEQFF. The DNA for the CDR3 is TGTGCCACGGGTTGGAATGCGTTGGATGAGCAGTTCTTC.

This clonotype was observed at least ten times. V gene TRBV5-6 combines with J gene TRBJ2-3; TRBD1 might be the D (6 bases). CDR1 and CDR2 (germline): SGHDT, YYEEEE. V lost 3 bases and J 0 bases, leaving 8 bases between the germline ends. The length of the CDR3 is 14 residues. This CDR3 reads CASSWDTSTDTQYF. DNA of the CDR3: TGTGCCAGCAGCTGGGACACAAGCACAGATACGCAGTATTTT.

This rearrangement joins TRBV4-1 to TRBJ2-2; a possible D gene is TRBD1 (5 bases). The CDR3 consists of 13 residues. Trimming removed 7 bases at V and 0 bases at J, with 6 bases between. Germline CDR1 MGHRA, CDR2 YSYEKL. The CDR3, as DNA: TGCGCCAGCAAGGGGCCGAACACCGGGGAGCTGTTTTTT. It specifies CASKGPNTGELFF.